This T cell receptor beta chain stems from a study of beta chain features in type 1 diabetes (dated by TCRdb to between 2017 and 2018). As for the study more broadly: No differences in mean age, gender distribution, total cell number or subset yield were found between patients and healthy donors. A total of approximately 100 million sorted cells were examined across all samples, and the number of cells per subset was strongly correlated with RNA yield. The study compared the TCRB repertoires of sorted circulating CD4+ T cell subsets in recently diagnosed type 1 diabetes patients with those in matched healthy donors. Regulatory and stem cell-like memory subsets were obtained from only 8 patients and roughly eight healthy donors, while naive and central memory subsets were obtained from all 30 or so donors. What the work shows at the level of the full study, not this receptor alone: Only small numbers of individuals were included in the HLA sub-analyses, which left unresolved whether HLA type had any influence on TCRB rearrangement. The naive, central memory and regulatory TCRB repertoires appeared to resemble one another more closely among patients than among healthy donors. Type 1 diabetes patients showed a moderate but significant shortening of TCRB CDR3 length in all four CD4+ subsets. Shorter templates might be favored by PCR, yet because patient and control samples were amplified and corrected together, any such skew would affect both groups equally. Patients with type 1 diabetes made fewer insertions and deleted more nucleotides at VDJ recombination sites, implying thymic rearrangement abnormalities. Because cDNA was sequenced instead of genomic DNA, highly expressing activated cells could be over-represented, though the groups showed no difference in activation or CD3 levels.

A single peripheral blood draw of 90 to 150 mL on average was collected from each donor into heparinised tubes. A BD FACSAria II and a panel including CD45RO, CCR7, CD25, CD127, CD95 and CD27 were used to sort naive, central memory, regulatory and stem cell-like memory CD4+ T cells. Every sorted population had a purity above 95%. PBMCs were separated immediately by Lymphoprep density gradient centrifugation and were stained directly, without being cultured. To minimize batch effects, samples were stained and sorted in pairs, one healthy donor with one patient per experiment. The entire isolated RNA was reverse transcribed using the High Capacity cDNA Reverse Transcription Kit, and thus expressed TCRB transcripts were sequenced. Naive, central memory and regulatory T cell samples underwent deep immunoSEQ sequencing, averaging approximately 3.5 million total reads per sample. Sorted cells were lysed in RLT buffer and RNA was extracted with DNase-treated RNeasy Micro or Mini kits, depending on cell number. Each cell subset was processed on its own to prevent cross-contamination, while patient and healthy donor samples were processed together. Using the immunoSEQ multiplex PCR, TCRB sequences were amplified from cDNA into 87-bp fragments spanning the CDR3 region. Sequencing of the amplicons was done on the Illumina HiSeq platform. Per the original workflow: PCR bias was corrected computationally using synthetic template baselines, and reads within Hamming distance 2 were collapsed, with unmergeable singletons discarded. By aligning reads against IMGT, V, D and J genes, CDR3 length, and insertions or deletions at six rearrangement sites were assigned. Within each subset, clonotype counts were normalized to sorted cell number, and only after that were true diversity and Gini coefficients computed with the tcR R package. Repertoire sharing was quantified using the overlap coefficient calculated on TCRB nucleotide sequences. Out-of-frame TCRB sequences from naive cells were analyzed as a proxy for the pre-selection repertoire. Held by TCRdb, this immuneACCESS table contains in-frame sequences only and omits some clones. Under half of the omission traces to an unresolved V gene where checked; the cause of the rest is unknown. V and J calls and clone size are given by that table; D and trimming were obtained from the DNA. For this sample there are around 350,000 clones; over 10% appear just once. The ten largest clones represent less than 0.02% of the sample.

Concerning this clone: Its binding antigen is unknown. Base-call qualities are not available, and no considerably larger clone is one nucleotide away.

Counted from cysteine to phenylalanine, this CDR3 has 15 amino acids. Only the CDR3 portion is preserved as DNA: 45 bases, with reading frame beginning at the first base. The germline V gene supplies CDR1 LGHNA and CDR2 YSLEER. Trimming takes 2 bases off V and 2 bases off J; junction bases not matched to a gene: 5. This TCR was sampled from a man younger than 30 in good health. Recombination joined TRBV4-3 with TRBJ1-2; 7 of the junction bases match TRBD1. Sequenced material: naive CD4+ T cells from blood. The cell subset or site label for this specimen denotes: true naive CD4+ T cells. The bases are TGCGCCAGCAGCCAAATAGGGGGCCGGAACTATGGCTACACCTTC. Its product reads: CASSQIGGRNYGYTF.